This T cell receptor (beta chain) was profiled in a study of T cell repertoires in cytomegalovirus infection. Study-level background: Public TCR beta signatures provided an indication of both CMV infection and a matching HLA type.

This clonotype was found a few times. Antigen unknown. TCRdb re-analysed the reads in MiXCR, keeping a single row per CDR3 protein. The sample shows some 230,000 distinct CDR3 sequences, about 23% of them seen only once. Study-level results: Carriers of CMV plus the relevant HLA were identified by cumulative public TCR beta family frequency. CMV-specific TCR beta clonotypes restricted by HLA-C were the ones dominating the ex vivo response.

The specimen sequenced was CD8+ T cells from PBMCs. The source is a human donor in good health (CMV status not recorded). Some clones in this sample may be carry-over from other donors' samples.

CDR3 amino acids: CSARDFGTVNNEQFF. The CDR3 DNA reads as TGCAGTGCTAGAGATTTCGGGACAGTTAACAATGAGCAGTTCTTC. The chain employs TRBV20-1 and TRBJ2-1, with 7 bases matching TRBD1. The CDR3 is 15 amino acids. The V gene's germline CDR1 is DFQATT and CDR2 SNEGSKA (reference sequence). V lost 0 bases and J lost 5; bases outside the gene matches: 7.